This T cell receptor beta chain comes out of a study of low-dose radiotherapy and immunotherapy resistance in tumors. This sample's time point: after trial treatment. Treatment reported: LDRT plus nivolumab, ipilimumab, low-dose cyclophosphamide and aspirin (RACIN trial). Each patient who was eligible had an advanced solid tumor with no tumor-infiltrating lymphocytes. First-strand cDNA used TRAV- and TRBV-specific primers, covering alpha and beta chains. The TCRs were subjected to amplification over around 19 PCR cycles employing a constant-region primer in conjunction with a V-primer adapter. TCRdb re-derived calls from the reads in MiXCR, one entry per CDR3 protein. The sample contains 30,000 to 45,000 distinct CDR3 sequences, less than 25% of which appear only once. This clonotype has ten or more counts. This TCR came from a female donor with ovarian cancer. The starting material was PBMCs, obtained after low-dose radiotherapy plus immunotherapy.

CDR3 nucleotides: TGTGCCAGCATCAACCACCGGCGGGGCCTCACGACCAACACCGGGGAGCTGTTTTTT. It specifies CASINHRRGLTTNTGELFF. The rearrangement joins TRBV12-3 or TRBV12-4 to TRBJ2-2; D perhaps matches TRBD2 (6 bases). The CDR3 sequence is 19 residues long. V lost 7 bases to trimming and J lost 2 bases, with 26 bases between them.